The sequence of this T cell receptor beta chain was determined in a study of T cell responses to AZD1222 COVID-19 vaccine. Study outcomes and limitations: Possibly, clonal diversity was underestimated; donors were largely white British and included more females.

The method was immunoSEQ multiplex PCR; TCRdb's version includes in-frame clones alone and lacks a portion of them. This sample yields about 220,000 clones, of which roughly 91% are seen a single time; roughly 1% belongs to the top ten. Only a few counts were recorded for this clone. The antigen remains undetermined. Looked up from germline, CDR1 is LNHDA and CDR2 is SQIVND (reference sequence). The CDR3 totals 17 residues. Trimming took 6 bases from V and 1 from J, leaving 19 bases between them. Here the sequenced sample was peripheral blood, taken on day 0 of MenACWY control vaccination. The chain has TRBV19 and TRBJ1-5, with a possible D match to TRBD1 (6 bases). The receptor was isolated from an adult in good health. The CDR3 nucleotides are TGTGCCAGTAGATCAGAGACAGGCCGACCGAGCAATCAGCCCCAGCATTTT. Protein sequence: CASRSETGRPSNQPQHF.